This is a list of T cell receptor beta chains from one sample in a study of neurological immune-mediated disorders. TCRdb re-called the 5' RACE reads through MiXCR, storing one row per CDR3 protein. This table holds about 26,000 distinct CDR3 sequences, about 3.1% found once. The material sequenced was PBMCs. Source of these receptors: a woman in her 30s with multiple sclerosis. CDR3s include the opening cysteine and the closing phenylalanine or tryptophan. D genes are given only for firm matches. The listing skips clone size in some rows; elsewhere it reads once, few, many or a size class.

clone_size j_call v_call d_call cdr3_aa cdr3_nt
many TRBJ1-6 TRBV12-3/TRBV12-4 TRBD1 CASRPGDRDGSPLNF TGTGCCAGCAGACCAGGGGACAGGGATGGGTCACCCCTCAACTTT
many TRBJ1-5 TRBV20-1 - CSAPRASGGNQPQHF TGCAGTGCTCCAAGGGCCTCGGGGGGCAATCAGCCCCAGCATTTT
many TRBJ1-6 TRBV7-8 TRBD1 CASSLRGQGLSPLHF TGTGCCAGCAGCTTAAGGGGACAGGGGCTATCACCCCTCCACTTT
many TRBJ2-1 TRBV12-3/TRBV12-4 TRBD2 CASNRGGYNEQFF TGTGCCAGCAACCGGGGGGGGTACAATGAGCAGTTCTTC
few TRBJ2-3 TRBV20-1 - CSAGGSGTDTQYF TGCAGTGCCGGGGGAAGTGGCACAGATACGCAGTATTTT
many TRBJ2-1 TRBV4-1 TRBD2 CASSQGRTSGYEQFF TGCGCCAGCAGCCAAGGAAGGACTAGCGGGTATGAGCAGTTCTTC
many TRBJ1-2 TRBV7-2 TRBD1 CASSPRDRGNPFSNYGYTF TGTGCCAGCAGCCCCAGGGACAGGGGCAATCCTTTCTCTAACTATGGCTACACCTTC
many TRBJ2-7 TRBV5-6 - CASSLWDGLAYEQYF TGTGCCAGCAGCTTATGGGACGGATTAGCCTACGAGCAGTACTTC
few TRBJ1-2 TRBV18 - CASSPGFTGMLNYGYTF TGTGCCAGCTCACCAGGGTTTACAGGGATGTTGAACTATGGCTACACCTTC
many TRBJ1-5 TRBV7-9 - CASQAGSNQPQHF TGTGCCTCACAGGCGGGTAGCAATCAGCCCCAGCATTTT
few TRBJ1-3 TRBV2 - CASWRRNTIYF TGTGCCAGCTGGAGGAGAAACACCATATATTTT
many TRBJ2-5 TRBV20-1 - CSARASGVETQYF TGCAGTGCTAGAGCTTCGGGTGTGGAGACCCAGTACTTC
many TRBJ2-7 TRBV18 TRBD2 CASSPRTRAYEQYF TGTGCCAGCTCACCAAGGACTAGGGCCTACGAGCAGTACTTC
- TRBJ1-2 TRBV4-1 - CASSQDGSLFNYGYTF TGCGCCAGCAGCCAAGATGGTTCCCTTTTTAACTATGGCTACACCTTC
many TRBJ1-1 TRBV5-1 - CASSLGQVGEAFF TGCGCCAGCAGCTTGGGACAGGTCGGCGAAGCTTTCTTT
many TRBJ2-1 TRBV7-2 - CASSPGWDEQFF TGTGCCAGCAGCCCCGGTTGGGATGAGCAGTTCTTC
many TRBJ2-5 TRBV11-2 - CASSLSGGRETQYF TGTGCCAGCAGCCTTTCGGGGGGCCGGGAGACCCAGTACTTC
many TRBJ1-1 TRBV7-9 - CASSLRGAFF TGTGCCAGCAGCTTAAGGGGAGCTTTCTTT
many TRBJ2-2 TRBV12-3/TRBV12-4 - CASSLTNTGELFF TGTGCCAGCAGCCTAACGAACACCGGGGAGCTGTTTTTT
- TRBJ1-2 TRBV20-1 - CSAGWGYTF TGCAGCGCCGGGTGGGGCTACACCTTC
- TRBJ2-7 TRBV6-5 - CASSGPLYEQYF TGTGCCAGCAGCGGACCGCTCTACGAGCAGTACTTC
many TRBJ2-1 TRBV19 - CASSIGTDNEQFF TGTGCCAGTAGTATTGGGACCGACAATGAGCAGTTCTTC
many TRBJ1-4 TRBV12-3/TRBV12-4 TRBD1 CASRTDRGNEKLFF TGTGCCAGCAGGACGGACAGGGGGAATGAAAAACTGTTTTTT
many TRBJ2-5 TRBV12-3/TRBV12-4 - CASTPGWFLSETQYF TGTGCCAGCACTCCAGGGTGGTTTTTATCGGAGACCCAGTACTTC
many TRBJ2-7 TRBV7-9 - CASSLVPSYEQYF TGTGCCAGCAGCTTAGTCCCATCCTACGAGCAGTACTTC
many TRBJ1-2 TRBV7-9 - CASSLVGDLNYGYTF TGTGCCAGCAGCTTAGTGGGGGATTTAAACTATGGCTACACCTTC
many TRBJ2-7 TRBV4-3 - CASSQVSSYSYEQYF TGCGCCAGCAGCCAAGTATCGTCCTACTCCTACGAGCAGTACTTC
many TRBJ2-7 TRBV12-5 TRBD1 CASGLRTGAIGEQYF TGTGCTAGTGGTTTACGGACAGGGGCGATTGGCGAGCAGTACTTC
many TRBJ2-7 TRBV5-1 - CASSQGKFWEQYF TGCGCCAGCAGCCAAGGTAAATTCTGGGAGCAGTACTTC
many TRBJ1-4 TRBV29-1 TRBD1 CSVEGQGQGINEKLFF TGCAGCGTTGAAGGCCAAGGACAGGGGATTAATGAAAAACTGTTTTTT
few TRBJ1-1 TRBV18 - CASSPTGKDTEAFF TGTGCCAGCTCACCCACAGGGAAGGACACTGAAGCTTTCTTT
many TRBJ1-3 TRBV5-1 TRBD1 CASSLVGGGGNTIYF TGCGCCAGCAGCTTGGTCGGAGGGGGCGGAAACACCATATATTTT
many TRBJ2-3 TRBV5-1 TRBD2 CASSVAGGEDTQYF TGCGCCAGCAGCGTAGCGGGAGGGGAAGATACGCAGTATTTT
many TRBJ2-7 TRBV27 - CASSLLQGLGYEQYF TGTGCCAGCAGTTTACTGCAGGGCCTCGGGTACGAGCAGTACTTC
many TRBJ1-3 TRBV7-2 - CASSLARGVRYF TGTGCCAGCAGCTTAGCGCGGGGCGTTAGATATTTT
- TRBJ2-1 TRBV6-5 TRBD1 CVSSPPGQGDEQFF TGTGTCAGCAGCCCACCCGGACAGGGAGACGAGCAGTTCTTC
many TRBJ2-3 TRBV7-2 TRBD2 CASSLGSGSDTQYF TGTGCCAGCAGCTTAGGGAGCGGGAGTGATACGCAGTATTTT
many TRBJ2-7 TRBV12-3/TRBV12-4 TRBD1 CASSLQGQPSYEQYF TGTGCCAGCAGTTTACAGGGACAGCCGTCCTACGAGCAGTACTTC
- TRBJ1-6 TRBV7-8 - CASSPRAAYNSPLNF TGTGCCAGCAGCCCCCGCGCGGCGTATAATTCACCCCTCAACTTT
many TRBJ2-1 TRBV20-1 - CSAPYNEQFF TGCAGTGCTCCCTACAATGAGCAGTTCTTC
few TRBJ1-5 TRBV7-2 TRBD1 CASSWGQGNQPQHF TGTGCCAGCAGCTGGGGACAGGGAAATCAGCCCCAGCATTTT
many TRBJ2-5 TRBV7-2 - CASSSGLPPGTQYF TGTGCCAGCAGCTCGGGGCTGCCTCCGGGGACCCAGTACTTC
many TRBJ1-1 TRBV7-2 - CASSLERDPGPRGAFF TGTGCCAGCAGCTTAGAAAGGGACCCGGGACCCAGAGGAGCTTTCTTT
many TRBJ2-1 TRBV20-1 TRBD2 CSARLAGPYNEQFF TGCAGTGCCAGACTAGCGGGACCCTACAATGAGCAGTTCTTC
many TRBJ1-5 TRBV20-1 - CSARWDSNQPQNF TGCAGTGCTAGATGGGATAGCAATCAGCCCCAGAATTTT
many TRBJ2-1 TRBV29-1 TRBD1 CSGDRGRSYNEQFF TGCAGCGGGGACAGGGGGCGCTCCTACAATGAGCAGTTCTTC
many TRBJ2-5 TRBV29-1 - CSVPGFQETQYF TGCAGCGTTCCCGGATTCCAAGAGACCCAGTACTTC
many TRBJ2-3 TRBV30 - CAWSPSRSTDTQYF TGTGCCTGGAGTCCTAGCCGTAGCACAGATACGCAGTATTTT
many TRBJ1-6 TRBV18 TRBD1 CASSPTGDGNSPLHF TGTGCCAGCTCGCCGACAGGGGATGGGAATTCACCCCTCCACTTT
many TRBJ2-4 TRBV5-1 - CASLGQGNIQYF TGCGCCAGCTTGGGGCAGGGGAACATTCAGTACTTC
few TRBJ2-7 TRBV20-1 TRBD2 CSARVLAGGLYEQYF TGCAGTGCTAGAGTCTTGGCGGGGGGGCTATACGAGCAGTACTTC
many TRBJ2-7 TRBV20-1 TRBD2 CSATGLAGTIYEQYF TGCAGTGCTACCGGACTAGCGGGAACCATCTACGAGCAGTACTTC
many TRBJ2-5 TRBV7-2 TRBD2 CASSLLAGEAETQYF TGTGCCAGCAGCTTGCTAGCGGGAGAAGCGGAGACCCAGTACTTC
many TRBJ2-5 TRBV2 - CASTSRGGPETQYF TGTGCCAGCACCTCCCGAGGGGGGCCGGAGACCCAGTACTTC
many TRBJ2-7 TRBV5-1 TRBD1 CASSLDTGGIYEQYF TGCGCCAGCAGCTTGGATACAGGGGGAATCTACGAGCAGTACTTC
many TRBJ1-2 TRBV12-3/TRBV12-4 TRBD1 CASRDRLNYGYTF TGTGCCAGCAGGGACAGGCTTAACTATGGCTACACCTTC
many TRBJ2-1 TRBV20-1 TRBD2 CSARHPAGYNEQFF TGCAGTGCTAGGCACCCAGCGGGGTACAATGAGCAGTTCTTC
medium-sized TRBJ1-2 TRBV6-5 - CASSSPRIPSYGYTF TGTGCCAGCAGTTCCCCGCGGATACCCAGCTATGGCTACACCTTC
many TRBJ2-5 TRBV7-2 - CASSLRGTVRETQYF TGTGCCAGCAGCTTAAGGGGGACGGTTCGGGAGACCCAGTACTTC